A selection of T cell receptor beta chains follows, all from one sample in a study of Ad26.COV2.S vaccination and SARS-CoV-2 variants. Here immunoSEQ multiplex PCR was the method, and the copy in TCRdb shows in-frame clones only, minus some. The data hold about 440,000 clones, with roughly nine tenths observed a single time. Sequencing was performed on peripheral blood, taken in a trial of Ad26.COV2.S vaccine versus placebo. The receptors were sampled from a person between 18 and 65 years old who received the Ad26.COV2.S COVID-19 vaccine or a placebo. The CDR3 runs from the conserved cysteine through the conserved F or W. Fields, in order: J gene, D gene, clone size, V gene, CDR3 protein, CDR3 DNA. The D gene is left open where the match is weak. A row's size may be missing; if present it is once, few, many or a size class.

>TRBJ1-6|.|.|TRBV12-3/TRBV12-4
CASSPRREGPLHF
TGTGCCAGCAGTCCAAGGAGGGAGGGACCCCTCCACTTT
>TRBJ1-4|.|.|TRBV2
CASSVRQGNEKLFF
TGTGCCAGCAGTGTGCGGCAGGGGAATGAAAAACTGTTTTTT
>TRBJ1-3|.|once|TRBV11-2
CASSLERRNTIYF
TGTGCCAGCAGCTTGGAGCGGCGGAACACCATATATTTT
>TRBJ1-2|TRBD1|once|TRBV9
CASSAATGGGYGYTF
TGTGCCAGCAGCGCCGCGACAGGGGGCGGCTATGGCTACACCTTC
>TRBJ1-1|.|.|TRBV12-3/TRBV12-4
CASSHGTNTEAFF
TGTGCCAGCAGCCACGGTACGAACACTGAAGCTTTCTTT
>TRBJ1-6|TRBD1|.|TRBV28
CASTGGAYYNSPLHF
TGTGCCAGCACAGGGGGCGCGTACTATAATTCACCCCTCCACTTT
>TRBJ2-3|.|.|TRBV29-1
CSSTVGSPTDTQYF
TGCAGCTCCACTGTGGGAAGTCCCACAGATACGCAGTATTTT
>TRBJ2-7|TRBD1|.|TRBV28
CASSSSWTGIGEQYF
TGTGCCAGCAGTTCCTCGTGGACAGGGATTGGGGAGCAGTACTTC
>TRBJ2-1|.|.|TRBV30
CAWSVTLRGEQFF
TGTGCCTGGAGTGTTACCCTCCGGGGTGAGCAGTTCTTC
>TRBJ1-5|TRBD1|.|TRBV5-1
CASSLGDGQGNQPQHF
TGCGCCAGCAGCTTGGGGGATGGACAGGGCAATCAGCCCCAGCATTTT
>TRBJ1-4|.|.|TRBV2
CASSNGPPAATNEKLFF
TGTGCCAGCAGTAACGGACCTCCAGCAGCAACTAATGAAAAACTGTTTTTT
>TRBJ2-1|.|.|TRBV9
CASGSGFDNEQFF
TGTGCCAGCGGCAGTGGGTTTGACAATGAGCAGTTCTTC
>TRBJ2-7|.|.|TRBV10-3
CATGLSAYEQYF
TGTGCCACGGGACTTTCAGCCTACGAGCAGTACTTC
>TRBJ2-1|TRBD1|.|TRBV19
CASSIRQGLSLNEQFF
TGTGCCAGTAGTATTAGACAGGGGCTTTCCCTCAATGAGCAGTTCTTC
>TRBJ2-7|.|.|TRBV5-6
CASSLGFSYEQYF
TGTGCCAGCAGCTTGGGATTCTCCTACGAGCAGTACTTC
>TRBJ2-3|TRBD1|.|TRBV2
CASTNRGPPDTQYF
TGTGCCAGCACCAACAGGGGCCCTCCAGATACGCAGTATTTT
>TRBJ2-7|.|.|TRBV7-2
CASSLTGTIIYEQYF
TGTGCCAGCAGCCTCACCGGGACAATAATCTACGAGCAGTACTTC
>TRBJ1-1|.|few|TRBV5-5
CASSFGGVSNTEAFF
TGTGCCAGCAGCTTTGGGGGAGTGTCGAACACTGAAGCTTTCTTT
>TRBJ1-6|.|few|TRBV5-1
CASSKGGPNSPLHF
TGCGCCAGCAGCAAGGGGGGACCTAATTCACCCCTCCACTTT
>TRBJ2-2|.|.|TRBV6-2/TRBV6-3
CASSYSTGELFF
TGTGCCAGCAGTTACTCCACCGGGGAGCTGTTTTTT
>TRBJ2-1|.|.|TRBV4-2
CASSQESAAYNEQFF
TGTGCCAGCAGCCAAGAGTCAGCAGCCTACAATGAGCAGTTCTTC
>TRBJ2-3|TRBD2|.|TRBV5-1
CASSFGLATTDTQYF
TGCGCCAGCAGCTTCGGACTAGCGACCACAGATACGCAGTATTTT
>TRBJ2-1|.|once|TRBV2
CASSDSWALEQFF
TGTGCCAGCAGTGACAGCTGGGCGCTCGAGCAGTTCTTC
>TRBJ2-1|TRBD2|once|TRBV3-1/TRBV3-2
CASSHGTSGILANEQFF
TGTGCCAGCAGCCACGGGACTAGCGGGATCTTGGCCAATGAGCAGTTCTTC
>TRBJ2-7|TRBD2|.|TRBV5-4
CASSSLTREGNYEQYF
TGTGCCAGCAGCTCATTGACCCGGGAGGGAAATTACGAGCAGTACTTC
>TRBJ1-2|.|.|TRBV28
CASSLKTSGHPYGYTF
TGTGCCAGCAGCTTAAAAACCTCAGGACACCCCTATGGCTACACCTTC
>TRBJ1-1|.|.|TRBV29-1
CSVRWAAEAFF
TGCAGCGTTCGGTGGGCGGCTGAAGCTTTCTTT
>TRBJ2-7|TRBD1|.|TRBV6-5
CASSYRDRAYEQYF
TGTGCCAGCAGTTACCGGGACAGGGCCTACGAGCAGTACTTC
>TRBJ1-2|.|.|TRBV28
CASSLSGTFYGYTF
TGTGCCAGCAGTTTATCGGGGACCTTCTATGGCTACACCTTC
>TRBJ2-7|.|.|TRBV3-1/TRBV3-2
CASSQEDWGESTYEQYF
TGTGCCAGCAGCCAAGAAGATTGGGGGGAGTCCACCTACGAGCAGTACTTC
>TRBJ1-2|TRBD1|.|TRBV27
CASSSTGADYGYTF
TGTGCCAGCAGTAGTACAGGGGCGGACTATGGCTACACCTTC
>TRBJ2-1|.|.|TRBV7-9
CASDGASPEQFF
TGTGCCAGCGACGGGGCTAGCCCTGAGCAGTTCTTC
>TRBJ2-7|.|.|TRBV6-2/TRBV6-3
CASSYGGQSLTYEQYF
TGTGCCAGCAGTTACGGTGGACAGTCCTTGACCTACGAGCAGTACTTC